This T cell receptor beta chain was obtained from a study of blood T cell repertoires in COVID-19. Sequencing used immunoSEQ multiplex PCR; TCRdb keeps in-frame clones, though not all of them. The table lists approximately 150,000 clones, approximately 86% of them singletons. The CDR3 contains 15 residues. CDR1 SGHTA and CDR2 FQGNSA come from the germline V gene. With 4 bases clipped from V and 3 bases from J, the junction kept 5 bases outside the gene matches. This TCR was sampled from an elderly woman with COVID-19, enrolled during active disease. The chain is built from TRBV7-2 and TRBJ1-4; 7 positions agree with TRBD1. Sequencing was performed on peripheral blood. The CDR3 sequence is CASSWIRGANEKLFF. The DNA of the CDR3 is TGTGCCAGCAGCTGGATCAGGGGGGCTAATGAAAAACTGTTTTTT.